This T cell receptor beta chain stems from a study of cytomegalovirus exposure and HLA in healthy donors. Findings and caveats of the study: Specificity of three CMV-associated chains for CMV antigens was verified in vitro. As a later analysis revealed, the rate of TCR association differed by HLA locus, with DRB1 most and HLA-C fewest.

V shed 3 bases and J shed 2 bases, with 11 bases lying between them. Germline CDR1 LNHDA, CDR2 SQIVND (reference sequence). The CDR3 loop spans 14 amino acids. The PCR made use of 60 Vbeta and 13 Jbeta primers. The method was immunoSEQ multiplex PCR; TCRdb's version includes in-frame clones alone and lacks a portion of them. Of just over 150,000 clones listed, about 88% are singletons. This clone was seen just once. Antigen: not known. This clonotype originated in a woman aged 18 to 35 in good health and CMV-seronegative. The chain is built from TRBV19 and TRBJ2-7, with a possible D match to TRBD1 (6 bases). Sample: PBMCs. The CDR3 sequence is CASSMGALAYEQYF. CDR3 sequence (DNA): TGTGCCAGTAGTATGGGGGCCCTAGCCTACGAGCAGTACTTC.